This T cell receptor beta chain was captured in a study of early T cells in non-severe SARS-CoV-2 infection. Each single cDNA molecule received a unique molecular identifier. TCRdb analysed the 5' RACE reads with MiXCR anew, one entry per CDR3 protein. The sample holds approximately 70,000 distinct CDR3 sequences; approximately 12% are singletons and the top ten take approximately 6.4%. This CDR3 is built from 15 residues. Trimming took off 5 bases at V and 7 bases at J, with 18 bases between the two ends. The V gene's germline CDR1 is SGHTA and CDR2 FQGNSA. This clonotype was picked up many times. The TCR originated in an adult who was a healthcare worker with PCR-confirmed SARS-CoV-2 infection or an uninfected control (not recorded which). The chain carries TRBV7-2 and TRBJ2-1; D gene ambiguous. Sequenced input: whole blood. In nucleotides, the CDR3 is TGTGCCAGCAGCCCCCGCCGGGCAGGCCGTAATGAGCAGTTCTTC. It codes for CASSPRRAGRNEQFF.